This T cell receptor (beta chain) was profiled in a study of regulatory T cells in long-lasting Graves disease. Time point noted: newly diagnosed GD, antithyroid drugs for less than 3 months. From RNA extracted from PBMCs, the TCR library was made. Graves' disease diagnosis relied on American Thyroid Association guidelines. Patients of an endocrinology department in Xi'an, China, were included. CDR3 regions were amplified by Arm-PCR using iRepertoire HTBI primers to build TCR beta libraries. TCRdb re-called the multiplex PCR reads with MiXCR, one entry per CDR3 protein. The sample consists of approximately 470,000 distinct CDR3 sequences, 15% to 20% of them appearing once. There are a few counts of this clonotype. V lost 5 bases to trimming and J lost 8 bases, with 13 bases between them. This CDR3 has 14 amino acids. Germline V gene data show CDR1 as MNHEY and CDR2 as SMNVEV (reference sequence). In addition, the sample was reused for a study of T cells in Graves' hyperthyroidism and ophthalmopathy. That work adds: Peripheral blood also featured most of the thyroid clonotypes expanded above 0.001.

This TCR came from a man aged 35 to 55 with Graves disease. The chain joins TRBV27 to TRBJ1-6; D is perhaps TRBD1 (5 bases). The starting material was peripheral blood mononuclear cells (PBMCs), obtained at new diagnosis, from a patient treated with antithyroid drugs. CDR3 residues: CASSPDPGHSPLHF. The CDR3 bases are TGTGCCAGCAGTCCGGACCCGGGGCATTCACCCCTCCACTTT.